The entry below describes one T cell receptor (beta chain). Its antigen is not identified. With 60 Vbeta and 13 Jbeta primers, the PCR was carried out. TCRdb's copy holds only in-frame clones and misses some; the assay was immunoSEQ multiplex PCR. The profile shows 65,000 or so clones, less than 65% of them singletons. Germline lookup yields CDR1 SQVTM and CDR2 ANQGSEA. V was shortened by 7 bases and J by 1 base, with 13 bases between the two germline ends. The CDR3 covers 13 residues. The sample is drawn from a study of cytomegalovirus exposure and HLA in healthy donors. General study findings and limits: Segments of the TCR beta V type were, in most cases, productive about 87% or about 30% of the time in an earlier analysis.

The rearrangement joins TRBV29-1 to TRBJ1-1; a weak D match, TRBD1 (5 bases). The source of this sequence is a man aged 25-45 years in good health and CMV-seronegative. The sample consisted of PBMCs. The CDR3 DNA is TGCAGCGCCCGGCGGGGGTCGAACACTGAAGCTTTCTTT. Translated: CSARRGSNTEAFF.